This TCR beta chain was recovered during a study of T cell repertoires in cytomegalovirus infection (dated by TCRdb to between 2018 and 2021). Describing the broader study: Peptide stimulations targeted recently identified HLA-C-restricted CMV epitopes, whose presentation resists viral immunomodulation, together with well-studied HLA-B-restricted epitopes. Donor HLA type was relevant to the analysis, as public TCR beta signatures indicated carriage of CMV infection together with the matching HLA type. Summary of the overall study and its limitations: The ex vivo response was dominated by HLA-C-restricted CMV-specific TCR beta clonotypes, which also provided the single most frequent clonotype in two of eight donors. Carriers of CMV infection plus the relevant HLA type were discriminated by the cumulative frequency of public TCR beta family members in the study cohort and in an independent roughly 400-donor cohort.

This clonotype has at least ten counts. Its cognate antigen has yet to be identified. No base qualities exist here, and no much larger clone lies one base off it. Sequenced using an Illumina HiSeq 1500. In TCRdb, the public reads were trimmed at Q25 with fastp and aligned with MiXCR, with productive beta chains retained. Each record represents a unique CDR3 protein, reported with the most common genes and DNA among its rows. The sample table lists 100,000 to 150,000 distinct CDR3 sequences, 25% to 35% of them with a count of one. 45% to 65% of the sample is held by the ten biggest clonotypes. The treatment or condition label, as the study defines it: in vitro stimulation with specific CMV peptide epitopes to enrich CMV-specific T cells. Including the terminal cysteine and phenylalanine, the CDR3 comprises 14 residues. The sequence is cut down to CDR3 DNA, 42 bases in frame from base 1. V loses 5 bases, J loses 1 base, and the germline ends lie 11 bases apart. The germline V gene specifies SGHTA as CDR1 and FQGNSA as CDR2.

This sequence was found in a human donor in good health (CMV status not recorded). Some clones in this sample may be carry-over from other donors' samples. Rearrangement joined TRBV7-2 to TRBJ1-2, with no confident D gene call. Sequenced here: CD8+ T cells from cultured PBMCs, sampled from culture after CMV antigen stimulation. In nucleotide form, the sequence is TGTGCCAGCAGCACATATACACATAACTATGGCTACACCTTC. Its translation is CASSTYTHNYGYTF.